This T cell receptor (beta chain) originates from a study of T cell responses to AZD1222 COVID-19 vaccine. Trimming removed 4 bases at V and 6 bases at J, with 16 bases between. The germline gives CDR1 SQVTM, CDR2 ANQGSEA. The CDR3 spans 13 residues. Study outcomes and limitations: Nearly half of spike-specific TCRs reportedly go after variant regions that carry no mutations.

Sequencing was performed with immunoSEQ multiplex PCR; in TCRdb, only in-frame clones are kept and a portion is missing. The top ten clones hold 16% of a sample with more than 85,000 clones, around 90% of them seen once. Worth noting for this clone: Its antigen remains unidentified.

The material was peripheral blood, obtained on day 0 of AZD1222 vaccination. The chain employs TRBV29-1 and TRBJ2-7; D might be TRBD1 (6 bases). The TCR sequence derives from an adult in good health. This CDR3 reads CSVGFRGFSEQYF. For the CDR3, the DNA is TGCAGCGTTGGCTTTAGGGGGTTCTCCGAGCAGTACTTC.